This T cell receptor beta chain was observed in a study of blood T cell repertoires in COVID-19. Study-wide background: Sources were T cells, B-cell-depleted T cells, or PBMCs; the material itself was cDNA or gDNA.

This CDR3 has 11 residues. Trimming stripped 5 bases from V and 7 bases from J, with 11 bases between. The V gene's germline CDR1 is DFQATT and CDR2 SNEGSKA (reference sequence). The method was immunoSEQ multiplex PCR; TCRdb's version includes in-frame clones alone and lacks a portion of them. Altogether 250,000 to 350,000 clones are present, 70% to 90% being singletons, with the ten largest covering approximately 5%. This receptor was obtained from a woman in her twenties or thirties who had recovered from COVID-19. The sequenced material came from PBMCs or T cells enriched from blood (not recorded which). This chain connects TRBV20-1 to TRBJ1-1; D possibly corresponds to TRBD1 (6 bases). This chain's CDR3 is CSASQGHEAFF. The CDR3 region has the DNA TGCAGTGCTTCACAGGGTCATGAAGCTTTCTTT.